This T cell receptor beta chain comes out of a study of CXCR3-negative and CXCR3-positive naive CD8 T cells. The CDR3 runs 15 residues. The authors prepared UMI-labeled TRB cDNA libraries by 5' RACE. Reanalyzing the 5' RACE reads, TCRdb keeps one entry per CDR3 protein, without DNA. The ten top clones account for approximately 0.99%, within a sample of roughly 100,000 distinct CDR3 sequences. This rearrangement joins TRBV12-3 or TRBV12-4 to TRBJ2-6. The sequencing sample was made of naive CXCR3- CD8+ T cells from blood. Sample subset: CD45RO-CCR7+CD27+CD95- naive CD8+ T cells lacking CXCR3 (TNR3-). This sequence was found in a human donor in good health. Some clones in this sample may be carry-over from other donors' samples. CDR3 residues: CASSKDSSGANVLTF.